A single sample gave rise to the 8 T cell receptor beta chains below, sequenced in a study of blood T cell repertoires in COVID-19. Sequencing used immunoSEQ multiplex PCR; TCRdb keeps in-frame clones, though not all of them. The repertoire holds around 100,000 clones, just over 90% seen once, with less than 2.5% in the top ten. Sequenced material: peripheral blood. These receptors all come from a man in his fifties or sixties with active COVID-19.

The CDR3 loop reads CSVATGPTYEQYF. The CDR3 coding sequence is TGCAGCGTGGCGACAGGGCCAACCTACGAGCAGTACTTC. The chain combines TRBV29-1 with TRBJ2-7; 7 bases map to TRBD1. The length of the CDR3 is 13 residues. The germline CDR1 and CDR2 sequences are SQVTM and ANQGSEA. J gave up 2 bases and V 6 bases, and 7 bases lay outside the gene matches.

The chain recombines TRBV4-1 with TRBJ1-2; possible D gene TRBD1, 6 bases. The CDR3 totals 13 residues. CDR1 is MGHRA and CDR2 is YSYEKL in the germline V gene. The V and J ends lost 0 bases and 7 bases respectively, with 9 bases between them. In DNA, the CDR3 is TGCGCCAGCAGCCAAGACAGGGGCTTTGGCTACACCTTC. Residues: CASSQDRGFGYTF.

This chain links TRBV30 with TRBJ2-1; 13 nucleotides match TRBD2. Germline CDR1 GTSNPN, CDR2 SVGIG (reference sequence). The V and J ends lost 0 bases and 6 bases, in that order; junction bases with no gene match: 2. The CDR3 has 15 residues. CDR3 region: CAWSVLAGGSNEQFF. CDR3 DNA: TGTGCCTGGAGTGTACTAGCGGGAGGGTCCAATGAGCAGTTCTTC.

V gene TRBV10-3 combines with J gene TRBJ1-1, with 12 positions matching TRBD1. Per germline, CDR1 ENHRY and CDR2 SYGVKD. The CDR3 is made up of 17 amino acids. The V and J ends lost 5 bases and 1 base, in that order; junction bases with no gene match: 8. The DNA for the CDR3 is TGTGCCATCAGTCCGCTGCCGGGACAGGGGGCGAACACTGAAGCTTTCTTT. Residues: CAISPLPGQGANTEAFF.

CDR3 protein: CASSPGLRYEQYV. As DNA, the CDR3 is TGTGCCAGCAGCCCGGGACTCAGATACGAGCAGTACGTC. The gene calls are TRBV6-6 and TRBJ2-7; tentatively, D is TRBD2 (6 bases). CDR1 is MNHNY and CDR2 is SVGAGI in the germline V gene (reference sequence). The CDR3 extends over 13 amino acids. Trimming removed 6 bases at V and 4 bases at J, with 13 bases between.

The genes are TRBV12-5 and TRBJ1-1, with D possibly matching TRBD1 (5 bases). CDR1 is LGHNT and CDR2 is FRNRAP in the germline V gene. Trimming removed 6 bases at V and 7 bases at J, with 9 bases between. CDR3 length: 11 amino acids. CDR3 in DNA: TGTGCTAGTGGGACAGAGCTTGAAGCTTTCTTT. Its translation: CASGTELEAFF.

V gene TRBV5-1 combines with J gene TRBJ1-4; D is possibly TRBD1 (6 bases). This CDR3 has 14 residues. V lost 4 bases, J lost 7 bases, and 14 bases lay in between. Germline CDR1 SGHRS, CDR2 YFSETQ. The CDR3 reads CASSRDRRGEKLFF. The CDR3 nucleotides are TGCGCCAGCAGCCGTGACAGGAGAGGTGAAAAACTGTTTTTT.

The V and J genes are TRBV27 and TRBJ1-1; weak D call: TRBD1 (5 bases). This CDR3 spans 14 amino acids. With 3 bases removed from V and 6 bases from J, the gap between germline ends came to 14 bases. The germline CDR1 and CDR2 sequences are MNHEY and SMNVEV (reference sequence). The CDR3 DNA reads TGTGCCAGCAGTTTGCCCGGGGCGGGGGCTGAAGCTTTCTTT. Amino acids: CASSLPGAGAEAFF.